The entry that follows covers one T cell receptor (beta chain) sequence. The antigen remains undetermined. Sequencing was performed with immunoSEQ multiplex PCR; in TCRdb, only in-frame clones are kept and a portion is missing. The table lists around 49,000 clones, roughly nine tenths of them singletons, with roughly 1.4% in the top ten. The donors were in the roughly 130-subject validation cohort, distinct from the approximately 730-subject first cohort. This sample is drawn from a study of cytomegalovirus exposure and HLA in healthy donors. Points from the study as a whole: Through in vitro validation, a few CMV-associated chains were shown to be specific for CMV antigens. A subsequent analysis found that TCR clusters from the first cohort also tended to co-occur in the 120 validation repertoires, with approximately 94% of cluster scores above 0.

The clonotype originates from a man aged 18 to 29 in good health and CMV-seronegative. Material for sequencing was PBMCs.

CDR3 coding DNA: TGTGCCAGCAGTGATAGCGGGAGCGGCACAGATACGCAGTATTTT. It is translated as CASSDSGSGTDTQYF. This rearrangement joins TRBV7-3 to TRBJ2-3, with 9 bases matching TRBD2. V lost 6 bases and J lost 1; bases outside the gene matches: 5. The CDR3 length is 15 residues. Per the germline V gene, CDR1 is SGHTA and CDR2 is FQGTGA.